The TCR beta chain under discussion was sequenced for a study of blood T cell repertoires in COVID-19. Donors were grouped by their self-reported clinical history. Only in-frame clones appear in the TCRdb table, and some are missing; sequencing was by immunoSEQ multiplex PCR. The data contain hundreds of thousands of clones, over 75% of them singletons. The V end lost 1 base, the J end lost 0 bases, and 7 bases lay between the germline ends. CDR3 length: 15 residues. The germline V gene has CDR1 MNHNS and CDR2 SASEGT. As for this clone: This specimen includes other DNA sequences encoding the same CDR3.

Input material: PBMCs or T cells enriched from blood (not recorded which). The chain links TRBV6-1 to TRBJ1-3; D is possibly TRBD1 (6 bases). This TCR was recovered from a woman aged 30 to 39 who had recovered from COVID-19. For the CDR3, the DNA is TGTGCCAGCAGTGAAGACAGGGACTCTGGAAACACCATATATTTT. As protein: CASSEDRDSGNTIYF.